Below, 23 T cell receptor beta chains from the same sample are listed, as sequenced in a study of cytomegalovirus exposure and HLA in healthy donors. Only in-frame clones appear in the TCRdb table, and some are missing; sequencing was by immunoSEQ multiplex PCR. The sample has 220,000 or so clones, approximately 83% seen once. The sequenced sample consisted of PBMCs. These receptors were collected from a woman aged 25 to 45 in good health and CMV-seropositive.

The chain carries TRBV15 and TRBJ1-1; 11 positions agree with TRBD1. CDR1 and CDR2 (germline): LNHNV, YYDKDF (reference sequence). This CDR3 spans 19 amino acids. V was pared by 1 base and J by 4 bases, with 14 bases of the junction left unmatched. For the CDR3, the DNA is TGTGCCACCAGCAGAGGTGGACTAGGGACCGGGACAGGGGGCACTGAAGCTTTCTTT. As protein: CATSRGGLGTGTGGTEAFF.

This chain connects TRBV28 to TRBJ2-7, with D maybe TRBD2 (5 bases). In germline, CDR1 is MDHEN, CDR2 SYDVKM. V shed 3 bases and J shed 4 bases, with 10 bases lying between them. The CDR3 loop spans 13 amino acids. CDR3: CASSLTIGYEQYF. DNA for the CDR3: TGTGCCAGCAGTTTGACTATAGGGTACGAGCAGTACTTC.

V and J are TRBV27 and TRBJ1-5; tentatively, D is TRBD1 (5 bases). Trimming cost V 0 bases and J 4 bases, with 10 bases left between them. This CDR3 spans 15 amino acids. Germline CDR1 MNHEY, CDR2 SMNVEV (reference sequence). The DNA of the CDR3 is TGTGCCAGCAGTTTATCTAGAGCAGGGAATCAGCCCCAGCATTTT. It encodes CASSLSRAGNQPQHF.

In DNA form, the CDR3 reads TGTGCCAGCAGTCCAACGACAGGGGACAGCAATCAGCCCCAGCATTTT. This encodes CASSPTTGDSNQPQHF. The chain joins TRBV25-1 to TRBJ1-5, with 8 bases aligning to TRBD1. This CDR3 spans 16 amino acids. The V gene end was trimmed by 5 bases and the J gene end by 1 base; junction bases not matched to a gene: 7. Germline assignment: CDR1 MGHDK and CDR2 SYGVNS. The full variable domain, in which reference TRBV25-1 and TRBJ1-5 provide the parts outside the CDR3, is EADIYQTPRYLVIGTGKKITLECSQTMGHDKMYWYQQDPGMELHLIHYSYGVNSTEKGDLSSESTVSRIRTEHFPLTLESARPSHTSQYLCASSPTTGDSNQPQHFGDGTRLSIL.

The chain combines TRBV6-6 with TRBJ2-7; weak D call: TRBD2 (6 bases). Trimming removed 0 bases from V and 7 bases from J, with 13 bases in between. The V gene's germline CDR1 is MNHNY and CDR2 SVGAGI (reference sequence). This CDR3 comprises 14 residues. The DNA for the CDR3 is TGTGCCAGCAGTTACTCGGGACTCCCAGATGAGCAGTACTTC. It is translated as CASSYSGLPDEQYF.

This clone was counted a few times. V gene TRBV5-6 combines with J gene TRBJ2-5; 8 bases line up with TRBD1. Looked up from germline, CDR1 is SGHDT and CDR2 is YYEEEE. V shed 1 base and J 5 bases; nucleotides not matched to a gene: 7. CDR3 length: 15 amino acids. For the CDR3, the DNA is TGTGCCAGCAGCTTGTTCGCGACAGGGGATGAGACCCAGTACTTC. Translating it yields CASSLFATGDETQYF.

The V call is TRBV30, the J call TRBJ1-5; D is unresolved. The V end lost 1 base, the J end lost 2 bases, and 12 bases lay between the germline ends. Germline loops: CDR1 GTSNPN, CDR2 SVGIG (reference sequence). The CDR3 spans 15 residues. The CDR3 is CAWSGQAIGNQPQHF. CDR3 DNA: TGTGCCTGGAGTGGGCAGGCCATTGGCAATCAGCCCCAGCATTTT.

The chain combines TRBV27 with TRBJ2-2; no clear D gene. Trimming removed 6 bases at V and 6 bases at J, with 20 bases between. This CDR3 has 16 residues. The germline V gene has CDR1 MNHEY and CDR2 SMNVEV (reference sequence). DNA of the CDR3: TGTGCCAGCAGCCCGGATTGGGGTAGTAGGGCCGGGGAGCTGTTTTTT. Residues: CASSPDWGSRAGELFF.

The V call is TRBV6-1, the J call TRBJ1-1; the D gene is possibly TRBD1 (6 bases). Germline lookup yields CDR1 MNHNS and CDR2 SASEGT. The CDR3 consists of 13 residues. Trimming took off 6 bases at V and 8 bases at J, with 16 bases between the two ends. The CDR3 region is CASSESGQTEAFF. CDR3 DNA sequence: TGTGCCAGCAGCGAATCCGGACAGACCGAAGCTTTCTTT.

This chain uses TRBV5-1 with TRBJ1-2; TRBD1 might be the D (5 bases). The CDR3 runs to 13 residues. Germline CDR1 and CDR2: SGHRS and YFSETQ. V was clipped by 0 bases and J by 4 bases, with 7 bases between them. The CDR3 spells CASSLGGRYGYTF. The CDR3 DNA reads TGCGCCAGCAGCTTGGGGGGCCGCTATGGCTACACCTTC. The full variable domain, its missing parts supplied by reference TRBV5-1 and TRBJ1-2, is KAGVTQTPRYLIKTRGQQVTLSCSPISGHRSVSWYQQTPGQGLQFLFEYFSETQRNKGNFPGRFSGRQFSNSRSEMNVSTLELGDSALYLCASSLGGRYGYTFGSGTRLTVV.

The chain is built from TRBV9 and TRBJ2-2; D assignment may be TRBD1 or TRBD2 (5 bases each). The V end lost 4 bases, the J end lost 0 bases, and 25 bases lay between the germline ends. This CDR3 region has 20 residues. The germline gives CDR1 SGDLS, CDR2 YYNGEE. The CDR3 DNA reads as TGTGCCAGCAGCCCTCAGTACCCGGGGCTCATATCTTCGAACACCGGGGAGCTGTTTTTT. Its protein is CASSPQYPGLISSNTGELFF.

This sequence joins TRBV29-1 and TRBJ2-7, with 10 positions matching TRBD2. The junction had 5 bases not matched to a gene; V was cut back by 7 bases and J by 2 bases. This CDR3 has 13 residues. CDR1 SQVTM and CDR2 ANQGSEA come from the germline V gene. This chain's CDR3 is CSARTSGTYEQYF. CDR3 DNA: TGCAGCGCAAGGACTAGCGGCACCTACGAGCAGTACTTC.

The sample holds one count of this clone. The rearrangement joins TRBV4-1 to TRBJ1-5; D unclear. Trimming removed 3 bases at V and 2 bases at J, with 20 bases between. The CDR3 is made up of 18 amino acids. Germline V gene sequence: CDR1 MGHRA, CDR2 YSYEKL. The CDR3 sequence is CASSQGRLDLLGNQPQHF. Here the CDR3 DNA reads TGCGCCAGCAGCCAGGGCCGACTTGACTTACTAGGCAATCAGCCCCAGCATTTT.

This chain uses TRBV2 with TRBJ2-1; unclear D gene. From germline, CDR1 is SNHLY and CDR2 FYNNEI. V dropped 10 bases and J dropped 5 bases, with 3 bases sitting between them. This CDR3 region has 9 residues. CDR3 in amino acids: CATNNEQFF. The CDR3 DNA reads TGTGCCACCAACAATGAGCAGTTCTTC.

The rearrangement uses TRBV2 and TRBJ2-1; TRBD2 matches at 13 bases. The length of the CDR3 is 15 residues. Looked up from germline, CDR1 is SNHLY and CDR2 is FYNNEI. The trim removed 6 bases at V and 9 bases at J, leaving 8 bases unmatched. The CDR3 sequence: CASSPLAGGPAEQFF. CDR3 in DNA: TGTGCCAGCAGCCCACTAGCGGGAGGGCCAGCTGAGCAGTTCTTC.

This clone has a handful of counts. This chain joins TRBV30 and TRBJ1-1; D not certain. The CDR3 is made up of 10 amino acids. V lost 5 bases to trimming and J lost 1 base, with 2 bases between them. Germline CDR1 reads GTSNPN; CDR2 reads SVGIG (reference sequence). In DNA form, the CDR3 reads TGTGCCTGGCAGAACACTGAAGCTTTCTTT. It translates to CAWQNTEAFF.

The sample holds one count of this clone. CDR3 in amino acids: CATRSEAAYGYTF. The CDR3 nucleotides are TGTGCCACCCGGTCAGAGGCAGCCTATGGCTACACCTTC. V and J are TRBV6-5 and TRBJ1-2; D is unclear. Germline values: CDR1 MNHEY, CDR2 SVGAGI. The CDR3 is made up of 13 amino acids. V shed 10 bases and J shed 4 bases, with 16 bases lying between them.

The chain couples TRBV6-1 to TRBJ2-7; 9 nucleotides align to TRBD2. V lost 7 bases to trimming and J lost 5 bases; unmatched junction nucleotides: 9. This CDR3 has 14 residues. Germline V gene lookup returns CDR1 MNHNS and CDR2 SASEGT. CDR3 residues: CASIRIAGANEQYF. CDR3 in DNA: TGTGCCAGCATTAGAATAGCGGGAGCTAACGAGCAGTACTTC.

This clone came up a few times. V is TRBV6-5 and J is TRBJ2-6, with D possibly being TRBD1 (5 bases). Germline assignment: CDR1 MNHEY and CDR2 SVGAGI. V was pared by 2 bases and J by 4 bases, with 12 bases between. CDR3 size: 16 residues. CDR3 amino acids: CASSYTRVRGANVLTF. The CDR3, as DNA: TGTGCCAGCAGTTACACCAGGGTGCGCGGGGCCAACGTCCTGACTTTC.

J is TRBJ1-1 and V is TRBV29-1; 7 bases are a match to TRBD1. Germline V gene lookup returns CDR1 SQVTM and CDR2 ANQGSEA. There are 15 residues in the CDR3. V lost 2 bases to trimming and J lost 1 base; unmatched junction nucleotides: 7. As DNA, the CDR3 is TGCAGCGTTGAAAAGGGGGCAGGGGCGAACACTGAAGCTTTCTTT. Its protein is CSVEKGAGANTEAFF.

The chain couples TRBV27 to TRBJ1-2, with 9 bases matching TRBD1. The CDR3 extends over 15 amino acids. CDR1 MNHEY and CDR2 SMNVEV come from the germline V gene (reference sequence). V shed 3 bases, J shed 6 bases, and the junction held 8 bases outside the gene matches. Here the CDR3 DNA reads TGTGCCAGCAGTTTTTATGGGACAGGGTTTGATGGCTACACCTTC. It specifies CASSFYGTGFDGYTF.

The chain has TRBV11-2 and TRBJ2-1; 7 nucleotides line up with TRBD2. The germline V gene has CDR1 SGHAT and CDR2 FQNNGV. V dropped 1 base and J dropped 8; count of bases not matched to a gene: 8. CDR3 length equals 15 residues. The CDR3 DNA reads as TGTGCCAGCAGCTTAGTCGGGGGTAGCGGGCATGAGCAGTTCTTC. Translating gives CASSLVGGSGHEQFF.

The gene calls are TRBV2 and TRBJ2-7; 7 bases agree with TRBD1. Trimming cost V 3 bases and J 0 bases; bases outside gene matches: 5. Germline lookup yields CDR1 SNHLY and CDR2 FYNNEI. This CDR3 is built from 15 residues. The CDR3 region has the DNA TGTGCCAGCAGTGAGCGACAGGGCGGCTCCTACGAGCAGTACTTC. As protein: CASSERQGGSYEQYF.